The 27 T cell receptor beta chains below come from one sample, sequenced in a study of T cell responses to AZD1222 COVID-19 vaccine. Data came from immunoSEQ multiplex PCR; TCRdb stores just in-frame clones and leaves some out. The sample records 80,000 to 100,000 clones, nearly 90% being singletons. Source: peripheral blood, taken on day 0 of MenACWY control vaccination. The source of these receptors is an adult in good health.

The chain couples TRBV5-5 to TRBJ1-1; D gene unclear. Germline V gene data show CDR1 as SGHKS and CDR2 as YYEKEE (reference sequence). There are 13 residues in the CDR3. Trimming removed 0 bases from V and 1 base from J, with 4 bases in between. CDR3 sequence (DNA): TGTGCCAGCAGCTTGGGGGGGAACACTGAAGCTTTCTTT. Its protein is CASSLGGNTEAFF.

The chain uses TRBV14 and TRBJ1-5, with TRBD1 as a possible D gene (5 bases). The CDR3 contains 17 residues. V shed 4 bases and J shed 0 bases, with 16 bases lying between them. The germline V gene encodes CDR1 SGHDN and CDR2 FVKESK. In nucleotides, the CDR3 is TGTGCCAGCAGCCCACAACCAGGGCTCTATAGCAATCAGCCCCAGCATTTT. Its translation is CASSPQPGLYSNQPQHF. The variable domain in full, with the rest retrieved from reference TRBV14 and TRBJ1-5, is EAGVTQFPSHSVIEKGQTVTLRCDPISGHDNLYWYRRVMGKEIKFLLHFVKESKQDESGMPNNRFLAERTGGTYSTLKVQPAELEDSGVYFCASSPQPGLYSNQPQHFGDGTRLSIL.

This chain uses TRBV6-6 with TRBJ2-6; D ambiguous. Germline V gives CDR1 MNHNY, CDR2 SVGAGI (reference sequence). This CDR3 region has 17 residues. The V end was cut by 6 bases, the J end by 0 bases, with 15 bases between. The CDR3 DNA reads TGTGCCAGCAGCCGAGCCATTACCAACTCTGGGGCCAACGTCCTGACTTTC. Translating gives CASSRAITNSGANVLTF.

This sequence joins TRBV19 and TRBJ1-5; 7 positions agree with TRBD1. CDR1 is LNHDA and CDR2 is SQIVND in the germline V gene (reference sequence). V lost 9 bases, J lost 3 bases, and 11 bases stayed unmatched. The CDR3 covers 15 residues. The CDR3 DNA reads as TGTGCCAGCGATCCCGGGACAGCACACAATCAGCCCCAGCATTTT. Translated: CASDPGTAHNQPQHF.

The gene calls are TRBV10-3 and TRBJ2-3; 8 nucleotides line up with TRBD1. CDR1 is ENHRY, CDR2 SYGVKD, per germline. J lost 2 bases, V lost 8 bases, and 3 bases had no gene match. This CDR3 is 13 amino acids long. CDR3 DNA: TGTGCCATCGGGACAGGAGTCACAGATACGCAGTATTTT. Protein product: CAIGTGVTDTQYF.

The rearrangement joins TRBV5-6 to TRBJ1-2, with D maybe TRBD1 (5 bases). CDR3 length: 14 residues. Between the trimmed V and J ends, which lost 1 base and 2 bases, there was a span of 9 bases. Germline CDR1 reads SGHDT; CDR2 reads YYEEEE. CDR3 residues: CASSLPGVNYGYTF. DNA of the CDR3: TGTGCCAGCAGCTTGCCGGGGGTGAACTATGGCTACACCTTC.

This chain links TRBV28 with TRBJ1-4; D possibly corresponds to TRBD1 (5 bases). CDR3 size: 15 residues. Germline V gene sequence: CDR1 MDHEN, CDR2 SYDVKM. Trimming shortened V by 2 bases and J by 4 bases, and 11 bases separated the two germline ends. The CDR3: CASSLNTGLNEKLFF. As DNA, the CDR3 is TGTGCCAGCAGTTTAAATACGGGGCTTAATGAAAAACTGTTTTTT.

The V call is TRBV6-1, the J call TRBJ2-3, with 12 bases aligning to TRBD2. The CDR3 length is 16 residues. Per the germline V gene, CDR1 is MNHNS and CDR2 is SASEGT. Trimming cost V 2 bases and J 1 base; bases outside gene matches: 1. As DNA, the CDR3 is TGTGCCAGCAGTGAAACTAGCGGGGGGCGCACAGATACGCAGTATTTT. Its translation: CASSETSGGRTDTQYF.

The rearrangement uses TRBV2 and TRBJ1-1; D possibly corresponds to TRBD1 (6 bases). Germline assignment: CDR1 SNHLY and CDR2 FYNNEI. The V end lost 7 bases, the J end lost 1 base, and 16 bases lay between the germline ends. This CDR3 is built from 15 residues. The CDR3 DNA follows: TGTGCCAGCACCCCTGGACAGTTCTGGAACACTGAAGCTTTCTTT. Translated: CASTPGQFWNTEAFF.

This sequence joins TRBV18 and TRBJ2-7, with 9 bases identical to TRBD1. Germline V gives CDR1 KGHSH, CDR2 LQKENI. CDR3 length: 13 residues. With 4 bases clipped from V and 3 bases from J, the junction kept 1 base outside the gene matches. As DNA, the CDR3 is TGTGCCAGCTCACTGGGACAGGGCTACGAGCAGTACTTC. It is translated as CASSLGQGYEQYF.

The chain couples TRBV2 to TRBJ1-4; perhaps TRBD1 as D (6 bases). Deletions cut 8 bases from V and 4 bases from J, with 8 bases between. CDR1 and CDR2 from the germline V gene are SNHLY and FYNNEI. This CDR3 is built from 12 residues. The CDR3 region has the DNA TGTGCCAGCGCGGGACATAATGAAAAACTGTTTTTT. Encoded protein: CASAGHNEKLFF. The full variable domain, rest sourced from reference TRBV2 and TRBJ1-4, is EPEVTQTPSHQVTQMGQEVILRCVPISNHLYFYWYRQILGQKVEFLVSFYNNEISEKSEIFDDQFSVERPDGSNFTLKIRSTKLEDSAMYFCASAGHNEKLFFGSGTQLSVL.

The rearrangement links TRBV3-1 (or the pseudogene TRBV3-2) to TRBJ1-6; a possible D gene is TRBD1 (5 bases). Germline V gives CDR1 LGHDT, CDR2 YNNKEL (reference sequence). The CDR3 loop spans 18 amino acids. V was clipped by 3 bases and J by 4 bases, with 19 bases between them. CDR3 sequence: CASSHPDSGGPYNSPLHF. In nucleotides, the CDR3 is TGTGCCAGCAGCCACCCCGACAGTGGGGGTCCTTATAATTCACCCCTCCACTTT.

This clone has only one observation. The rearrangement links TRBV4-1 to TRBJ1-2; possible D gene TRBD1, 5 bases. The V gene lost 5 bases and the J gene lost 4 bases, with 14 bases spanning the gap. The CDR3 sequence is 14 residues long. The germline V gene has CDR1 MGHRA and CDR2 YSYEKL. The CDR3 DNA is TGCGCCAGCAGCTCCTTTGGGGCGATCTATGGCTACACCTTC. This encodes CASSSFGAIYGYTF.

This rearrangement joins TRBV28 to TRBJ2-1; 11 positions agree with TRBD2. V gave up 4 bases and J gave up 2 bases; unmatched junction bases: 4. Germline CDR1 is MDHEN and CDR2 is SYDVKM. CDR3 length: 16 residues. The CDR3 loop is CASSSTGLAAYNEQFF. The CDR3 nucleotides read TGTGCCAGCAGTTCCACGGGACTAGCGGCCTACAATGAGCAGTTCTTC.

This clone was found a few times. The chain uses TRBV13 and TRBJ1-2; TRBD1 agrees at 7 bases. In germline, CDR1 is PRHDT, CDR2 FYEKMQ (reference sequence). CDR3 length: 15 residues. Trimming at V came to 5 bases and at J to 8 bases, leaving 14 bases not matched to a gene. This chain's CDR3 is CASSVRQGSPSGYTF. CDR3 coding DNA: TGTGCCAGCAGCGTTCGACAGGGATCTCCCTCGGGCTACACCTTC. Together with reference TRBV13 and TRBJ1-2, the CDR3 gives the full variable domain: AAGVIQSPRHLIKEKRETATLKCYPIPRHDTVYWYQQGPGQDPQFLISFYEKMQSDKGSIPDRFSAQQFSDYHSELNMSSLELGDSALYFCASSVRQGSPSGYTFGSGTRLTVV.

The chain recombines TRBV4-1 with TRBJ2-1, with D perhaps matching TRBD1 (6 bases). Trimming took 4 bases from V and 4 from J, leaving 8 bases between them. The CDR3 extends over 13 amino acids. Germline V gene lookup returns CDR1 MGHRA and CDR2 YSYEKL. Here the CDR3 DNA reads TGCGCCAGCAGCCTACAGGGATACAATGAGCAGTTCTTC. Encoded protein: CASSLQGYNEQFF.

V is TRBV5-6 and J is TRBJ1-4, with D maybe TRBD1 (5 bases). The V end was cut by 0 bases, the J end by 6 bases, with 12 bases between. The CDR3 is 15 residues long. In germline, CDR1 is SGHDT, CDR2 YYEEEE. The CDR3, as DNA: TGTGCCAGCAGCTTGGCGCAGGGAACAGATGAAAAACTGTTTTTT. Translating gives CASSLAQGTDEKLFF.

V usage is TRBV10-3 and J usage is TRBJ2-2; D is undetermined. V was trimmed by 5 bases and J by 7 bases, leaving 5 bases between them. The germline CDR1 and CDR2 sequences are ENHRY and SYGVKD. The CDR3 is made up of 11 amino acids. CDR3 sequence (DNA): TGTGCCATCAGTTCTGGCGGGGAGCTGTTTTTT. Encoded protein: CAISSGGELFF.

This clone was seen once. V usage is TRBV7-2 and J usage is TRBJ1-3; no clear D. This CDR3 region has 16 residues. Trimming took 2 bases from V and 0 from J, leaving 11 bases between them. Germline V CDR1 and CDR2: SGHTA, FQGNSA. CDR3 coding DNA: TGTGCCAGCAGCTTAATGGTCCTCCCCTCTGGAAACACCATATATTTT. Translation: CASSLMVLPSGNTIYF.

V usage is TRBV5-1 and J usage is TRBJ2-3, with 7 bases identical to TRBD2. CDR1 and CDR2 from the germline V gene are SGHRS and YFSETQ. V shed 5 bases and J 3 bases; nucleotides not matched to a gene: 9. The CDR3 is 15 residues long. As DNA, the CDR3 is TGCGCCAGCAGGAGCCGGGGGGTGCAAACAGATACGCAGTATTTT. Amino acids: CASRSRGVQTDTQYF.

The table lists this clone with a few counts. This chain links TRBV6-6 with TRBJ1-1, with D possibly TRBD1 on 5 matching bases. The ends were cut back, 5 bases at V and 7 bases at J, with 23 bases in the middle. This CDR3 spans 16 amino acids. Germline CDR1 MNHNY, CDR2 SVGAGI (reference sequence). CDR3 in amino acids: CASSPTYSGQRSEAFF. The CDR3 DNA sequence: TGTGCCAGCAGTCCCACTTATTCCGGACAACGGAGTGAAGCTTTCTTT.

The chain couples TRBV7-7 to TRBJ2-3, with 14 bases identical to TRBD2. After removal of 5 bases from V and 4 bases from J, the junction contained 2 bases not matched to a gene. Germline values: CDR1 SSHAT, CDR2 FNYEAQ (reference sequence). The CDR3 is 15 amino acids. The CDR3 nucleotides read TGTGCCAGCAGCATGACTAGCGGGGGGGCAGATACGCAGTATTTT. This translates into CASSMTSGGADTQYF.

The chain carries TRBV27 and TRBJ2-3; D might be TRBD2 (5 bases). V was pared by 8 bases and J by 2 bases, with 20 bases between. The CDR3 loop spans 16 amino acids. The germline V gene encodes CDR1 MNHEY and CDR2 SMNVEV (reference sequence). Written as DNA, the CDR3 is TGTGCCAGCTACCCCCGGGGTGGACTGCCCACAGATACGCAGTATTTT. Translating gives CASYPRGGLPTDTQYF.

J is TRBJ2-2 and V is TRBV7-9; D is uncertain. The germline gives CDR1 SEHNR, CDR2 FQNEAQ (reference sequence). Trimming removed 5 bases at V and 1 base at J, with 8 bases between. CDR3 length equals 14 residues. CDR3: CASSIVGNTGELFF. CDR3 nucleotides: TGTGCCAGCAGCATCGTTGGGAACACCGGGGAGCTGTTTTTT.

The J gene is TRBJ1-2, the V gene TRBV6-5, with TRBD1 as a possible D gene (5 bases). Germline loops: CDR1 MNHEY, CDR2 SVGAGI. The CDR3 contains 11 residues. The V gene lost 9 bases and the J gene lost 3 bases, with 8 bases spanning the gap. The CDR3, as DNA: TGTGCCAGTGGGACTGACTATGGCTACACCTTC. Protein sequence: CASGTDYGYTF.

The chain carries TRBV6-2 or TRBV6-3 and TRBJ2-3; 10 bases are a match to TRBD2. Unmatched junction bases numbered 0, after V lost 5 bases and J lost 1 base. Germline CDR1 is MNHEY and CDR2 is SVGEGT. This CDR3 region has 14 residues. CDR3 coding DNA: TGTGCCAGCAGTGGACTAGCGGGCACAGATACGCAGTATTTT. It is translated as CASSGLAGTDTQYF.

The V and J genes are TRBV6-2 or TRBV6-3 and TRBJ2-2; D gene ambiguous. V was cut by 6 bases and J by 2 bases, with 4 bases left in between. The CDR3 contains 12 residues. Germline CDR1 and CDR2: MNHEY and SVGEGT. The CDR3, as DNA: TGTGCCAGCAGGTACAACACCGGGGAGCTGTTTTTT. It specifies CASRYNTGELFF.